This is a list of T cell receptor beta chains from one sample in a study of cytomegalovirus exposure and HLA in healthy donors. Some clones are missing from TCRdb's copy, which holds only in-frame ones; the method was immunoSEQ multiplex PCR. The sample includes roughly 140,000 clones, roughly 80% of them seen just once. The sample was PBMCs. The receptor set was obtained from a man between 35 and 55 years old in good health and CMV-seronegative. Both conserved end residues are part of each CDR3. Fields, in order: V gene, clone size, J gene, D gene, CDR3 DNA, CDR3 protein. A D gene is named only where the DNA matches it firmly. The listing skips clone size in some rows; elsewhere it reads once, few, many or a size class.

>TRBV7-2|-|TRBJ1-6|TRBD1
TGTGCCAGCAGCTTCGGGGGACAGGGAGGATCACCCCTCCACTTT
CASSFGGQGGSPLHF
>TRBV7-8|-|TRBJ1-5|-
TGTGCCAGCAGCTTAGAGGCTTTAGGGGCTAGCAATCAGCCCCAGCATTTT
CASSLEALGASNQPQHF
>TRBV28|-|TRBJ2-6|-
TGTGCCAGCACCTCTGGGGCATCTGGGGCCAACGTCCTGACTTTC
CASTSGASGANVLTF
>TRBV19|-|TRBJ2-7|TRBD1
TGTGCCAGTAATCCGGGACAGGGGATCTACGAGCAGTACTTC
CASNPGQGIYEQYF
>TRBV19|once|TRBJ2-7|TRBD1
TGTGCCAGTAGTTGGGGACAGGGGGCCGAGCAGTACTTC
CASSWGQGAEQYF
>TRBV14|-|TRBJ2-5|TRBD1
TGTGCCAGCAGCCGGGACAGGGAGGGATGGGAGACCCAGTACTTC
CASSRDREGWETQYF
>TRBV5-4|-|TRBJ2-7|TRBD1
TGTGCCAGCAGCTTGGCTTCGGACAGGAGGTCCTACGAGCAGTACTTC
CASSLASDRRSYEQYF
>TRBV6-6|-|TRBJ2-1|-
TGTGCCAGCAGCCGGAATGAGCAGTTCTTC
CASSRNEQFF
>TRBV6-1|few|TRBJ2-3|-
TGTGCCAGCAGTGATCACAGCTTCCTAGATACGCAGTATTTT
CASSDHSFLDTQYF
>TRBV28|-|TRBJ1-2|TRBD1
TGTGCCAGCAGTTTAAGTAGGGGGCGAAGCTATGGCTACACCTTC
CASSLSRGRSYGYTF
>TRBV7-2|-|TRBJ2-2|TRBD1
TGTGCCAGCAGCCGGACAGGGGATAACGGGGAGCTGTTTTTT
CASSRTGDNGELFF
>TRBV5-1|-|TRBJ1-4|-
TGCGCCAGCAGCTTGGGCCATGGGGGGGAGGAAAAACTGTTTTTT
CASSLGHGGEEKLFF
>TRBV5-8|-|TRBJ1-4|-
TGTGCCAGCAGCTTGGAAGGACACAGGAATGAAAAACTGTTTTTT
CASSLEGHRNEKLFF
>TRBV11-2|-|TRBJ2-3|-
TGTGCCAGCAGCTCGTGGTTGTCTAGGGGGGGCCACGACGGTGATACGCAGTATTTT
CASSSWLSRGGHDGDTQYF
>TRBV5-1|-|TRBJ1-1|-
TGCGCCAGCAGCCTGAACAGGGCGCAAACTGAAGCTTTCTTT
CASSLNRAQTEAFF
>TRBV5-6|-|TRBJ1-6|-
TGTGCCAGCAGCTTTTGGGGGGGGCTGGAAAATTCACCCCTCCACTTT
CASSFWGGLENSPLHF
>TRBV19|-|TRBJ2-3|TRBD2
TGTGCCAGTAGTATTGGCGGGGGAAGCACAGATACGCAGTATTTT
CASSIGGGSTDTQYF
>TRBV15|-|TRBJ1-1|-
TGTGCCACCAGCAGTACCACAGGGCCGAACACTGAAGCTTTCTTT
CATSSTTGPNTEAFF
>TRBV14|-|TRBJ2-1|TRBD1
TGTGCCAGCAGCCAAATCCCGGGACAGGGGGCCTCCTACAATGAGCAGTTCTTC
CASSQIPGQGASYNEQFF
>TRBV18|-|TRBJ1-5|TRBD1
TGTGCCAGCTCACCGGTACAGGGGGACCAGCCCCAGCATTTT
CASSPVQGDQPQHF
>TRBV2|-|TRBJ1-3|-
TGTGCCAGCACTTACTCTGGAAACACCATATATTTT
CASTYSGNTIYF
>TRBV20-1|-|TRBJ1-1|-
TGCAGTGCCGCTCCTGGACTTGAAGCTTTCTTT
CSAAPGLEAFF
>TRBV19|-|TRBJ2-6|-
TGTGCCAGTAGTATTACGGTTTCCGGGGCCAACGTCCTGACTTTC
CASSITVSGANVLTF
>TRBV15|-|TRBJ2-5|TRBD1
TGTGCCACTTCGCCCGGGACAGTGCAAGAGACCCAGTACTTC
CATSPGTVQETQYF
>TRBV5-6|-|TRBJ1-6|-
TGTGCCAGCAGCTTGGCTACGTCACCCCTCCACTTT
CASSLATSPLHF
>TRBV29-1|-|TRBJ1-1|TRBD1
TGCAGCGTGGCGGGACAGTGGAACACTGAAGCTTTCTTT
CSVAGQWNTEAFF
>TRBV5-1|-|TRBJ2-1|TRBD2
TGCGCCAGCACGACTAGCGGGGGGGCTAATGAGCAGTTCTTC
CASTTSGGANEQFF
>TRBV7-9|few|TRBJ1-4|-
TGTGCCAGCAGCCCCGGGTTACGGCTGTTTTTT
CASSPGLRLFF
>TRBV14|-|TRBJ2-5|-
TGTGCCAGCAGCCAAGATGGCAGAGGCCAAGAGACCCAGTACTTC
CASSQDGRGQETQYF
>TRBV7-8|-|TRBJ1-4|TRBD1
TGTGCCAGCAGCCCCGACAGGGGTAGTGAAAAACTGTTTTTT
CASSPDRGSEKLFF
>TRBV6-4|-|TRBJ1-6|TRBD1
TGTGCCAGCAGTACACAGGGGGGCAATTCACCCCTCCACTTT
CASSTQGGNSPLHF
>TRBV28|-|TRBJ1-3|-
TGTGCCAGCAGCACGTATGACAGGGGAAACACCATATATTTT
CASSTYDRGNTIYF
>TRBV27|-|TRBJ2-1|-
TGTGCCAGCAGCCAAGACAGAAGCTCCTACAATGAGCAGTTCTTC
CASSQDRSSYNEQFF
>TRBV4-1|-|TRBJ1-1|-
TGCGCCAGCAGCCAAGAGCAGGATAACACTGAAGCTTTCTTT
CASSQEQDNTEAFF
>TRBV14|-|TRBJ2-7|TRBD1
TGTGCCAGCAGCCAACCCGGACAGGGACCCTCTGGCGAGCAGTACTTC
CASSQPGQGPSGEQYF